Listed here are 18 T cell receptor beta chains from one sample, sequenced in a study of identical twins. TCRdb re-called the 5' RACE reads through MiXCR, storing one row per CDR3 protein. The sample carries 200,000 to 250,000 distinct CDR3 sequences, 7.5% recorded once. This sample was shared with a second study, whose subject was yellow fever vaccine responses in identical twins.

Sequences were obtained from CD8+ T cells sorted from blood. These TCRs come from a woman aged 18 to 35 in good health.

This clonotype was observed at least ten times. This rearrangement joins TRBV20-1 to TRBJ2-7, with 8 bases aligning to TRBD2. Trimming removed 4 bases from V and 5 bases from J; junction bases left unmatched: 13. This CDR3 has 15 residues. The germline gives CDR1 DFQATT, CDR2 SNEGSKA (reference sequence). CDR3 region: CSAKQSGSWFDEQYF. The CDR3 region has the DNA TGCAGTGCTAAACAGAGCGGGAGTTGGTTCGACGAGCAGTACTTC.

The chain carries TRBV29-1 and TRBJ1-1, with no clear D. This CDR3 region has 11 residues. Germline V CDR1 and CDR2: SQVTM, ANQGSEA. V lost 3 bases and J 3 bases, leaving 5 bases between the germline ends. The CDR3 sequence is CSVERDTEAFF. Written as DNA, the CDR3 is TGCAGCGTTGAGAGGGACACTGAAGCTTTCTTT.

The genes are TRBV2 and TRBJ2-5; tentative D call: TRBD2 (5 bases). Trimming took off 5 bases at V and 5 bases at J, with 15 bases between the two ends. This CDR3 contains 14 residues. Germline-derived CDR1 and CDR2 are SNHLY and FYNNEI. CDR3 DNA sequence: TGTGCCAGCAGTCCAGCGGCCACCTGGGAGACCCAGTACTTC. As protein: CASSPAATWETQYF.

CDR3 residues: CASSSPYQETQYF. CDR3 DNA sequence: TGTGCCAGCAGTTCCCCGTACCAAGAGACCCAGTACTTC. The rearrangement links TRBV12-3 or TRBV12-4 to TRBJ2-5, with D uncertain. V was shortened by 4 bases and J by 0 bases, with 6 bases between the two germline ends. This CDR3 region has 13 residues.

This clonotype was seen more than once but under ten times. V usage is TRBV25-1 and J usage is TRBJ2-1, with TRBD2 matching over 11 bases. J lost 0 bases, V lost 6 bases, and 7 bases had no gene match. The germline gives CDR1 MGHDK, CDR2 SYGVNS. This CDR3 is built from 17 residues. CDR3 nucleotide sequence: TGTGCCAGCAGCTCTAGCGGGAGGACAAGCTCCTACAATGAGCAGTTCTTC. Its protein product is CASSSSGRTSSYNEQFF.

At least ten counts were recorded for this clonotype. The gene calls are TRBV20-1 and TRBJ2-1; TRBD2 aligns across 14 bases. V lost 6 bases, J lost 4 bases, and 11 bases stayed unmatched. Germline-derived CDR1 and CDR2 are DFQATT and SNEGSKA (reference sequence). The CDR3 sequence is 17 residues long. CDR3 loop: CSAPGTSGSVGYNEQFF. CDR3 nucleotide sequence: TGCAGTGCACCCGGGACTAGCGGGAGTGTCGGGTACAATGAGCAGTTCTTC.

The rearrangement uses TRBV13 and TRBJ2-1; TRBD2 matches 7 bases. V lost 3 bases to trimming and J lost 1 base; unmatched junction nucleotides: 9. Germline V gene data show CDR1 as PRHDT and CDR2 as FYEKMQ (reference sequence). This CDR3 is built from 17 residues. CDR3 in amino acids: CASSFLGGSVSYNEQFF. In DNA, the CDR3 is TGTGCCAGCAGCTTTTTGGGCGGGAGCGTGTCCTACAATGAGCAGTTCTTC.

The V call is TRBV7-3, the J call TRBJ2-7, with D unclear. Looked up from germline, CDR1 is SGHTA and CDR2 is FQGTGA. This CDR3 contains 13 residues. V was clipped by 2 bases and J by 6 bases, with 11 bases between them. This chain's CDR3 is CASSLVGPGEQYF. CDR3 DNA: TGTGCCAGCAGCTTAGTTGGTCCAGGCGAGCAGTACTTC.

J is TRBJ2-1 and V is TRBV6-1; maybe TRBD1 (5 bases). Germline V lookup: CDR1 MNHNS, CDR2 SASEGT. The V end was cut by 6 bases, the J end by 7 bases, with 7 bases between. This CDR3 has 11 residues. DNA for the CDR3: TGTGCCAGCAGGTCAGGGAATGAGCAGTTCTTC. Encoded protein: CASRSGNEQFF.

This clonotype was seen more than once but under ten times. This chain links TRBV6-5 with TRBJ2-6; D is possibly TRBD1 (5 bases). CDR3 size: 14 residues. Trimming removed 2 bases from V and 10 bases from J, with 12 bases in between. Germline V lookup: CDR1 MNHEY, CDR2 SVGAGI. The CDR3 protein is CASSYGRVGNVLTF. The CDR3 DNA follows: TGTGCCAGCAGTTACGGCAGGGTAGGGAACGTCCTGACTTTC.

This clonotype appeared many times. The V call is TRBV20-1, the J call TRBJ1-1; D unclear. Trimming took off 0 bases at V and 1 base at J, with 9 bases between the two ends. This CDR3 region has 14 residues. Germline CDR1 reads DFQATT; CDR2 reads SNEGSKA (reference sequence). The CDR3 region has the DNA TGCAGTGCTAGAGACGGCAGAGAGAACACTGAAGCTTTCTTT. Its translation: CSARDGRENTEAFF.

The chain links TRBV29-1 to TRBJ2-1; D gene ambiguous. Germline CDR1 reads SQVTM; CDR2 reads ANQGSEA. Trimming cost V 4 bases and J 8 bases, with 12 bases left between them. The CDR3 has 12 residues. CDR3 DNA sequence: TGCAGCGTTGTTGGCAGTTTGGATGAGCAGTTCTTC. It specifies CSVVGSLDEQFF.

This chain connects TRBV15 to TRBJ2-1; D ambiguous. Trimming left V 6 bases short and J 4 bases short, with 4 bases between. Germline V CDR1 and CDR2: LNHNV, YYDKDF (reference sequence). CDR3 length: 11 amino acids. CDR3 coding DNA: TGTGCCACCAGGGAGTACAATGAGCAGTTCTTC. Translated, it gives CATREYNEQFF.

Many counts were recorded for this clonotype. This chain joins TRBV4-1 and TRBJ2-7; TRBD1 matches at 7 bases. The CDR3 totals 13 residues. The germline CDR1 and CDR2 sequences are MGHRA and YSYEKL. V shed 4 bases and J 5 bases; nucleotides not matched to a gene: 5. Here the CDR3 DNA reads TGCGCCAGCAGCCTAACAGGGGACCACGAGCAGTACTTC. This translates into CASSLTGDHEQYF.

This clonotype has at least ten counts. The chain carries TRBV6-1 and TRBJ2-5; TRBD2 aligns across 13 bases. V was clipped by 6 bases and J by 5 bases; unmatched bases: 6. Per germline, CDR1 MNHNS and CDR2 SASEGT. CDR3 size: 15 residues. This CDR3 is CASRRLAGGGETQYF. CDR3 bases: TGTGCCAGCAGGCGACTAGCGGGAGGTGGGGAGACCCAGTACTTC.

This clonotype has ten or more counts. The chain couples TRBV4-2 to TRBJ2-1; 8 nucleotides align to TRBD2. The CDR3 runs 15 residues. V dropped 1 base and J dropped 5; count of bases not matched to a gene: 4. Germline V gene lookup returns CDR1 LGHNA and CDR2 YNFKEQ. CDR3 nucleotide sequence: TGTGCCAGCAGCCAAGGTACTAGCGGCCACAATGAGCAGTTCTTC. This translates into CASSQGTSGHNEQFF.

This clonotype has ten or more counts. This rearrangement joins TRBV6-4 to TRBJ1-2, with D hard to call. Between the trimmed V and J ends, which lost 2 bases and 5 bases, there was a span of 6 bases. The CDR3 spans 12 residues. CDR1 and CDR2 from the germline V gene are MRHNA and SNTAGT. CDR3 in amino acids: CASSDGYYGYTF. CDR3 sequence (DNA): TGTGCCAGCAGTGACGGTTATTATGGCTACACCTTC.

This clonotype was seen more than once but under ten times. The chain links TRBV7-8 to TRBJ1-5; D is uncertain. The V gene's germline CDR1 is SGHVS and CDR2 FQNEAQ. Trimming pared 1 base from V and 0 bases from J, leaving 7 bases between. CDR3 length equals 15 residues. CDR3 DNA: TGTGCCAGCAGCTTAGAACATCTTAGCAATCAGCCCCAGCATTTT. Its protein is CASSLEHLSNQPQHF.